The rows below give T cell receptor beta chains drawn from one sample of a study of monozygotic twins with cystic fibrosis. TCRdb's table, derived via immunoSEQ multiplex PCR, lists solely in-frame clones and lacks some. The data show 30,000 to 35,000 clones, just over 65% seen once. Sequences were obtained from blood. These receptors came from a girl aged 5-17 years with cystic fibrosis. The CDR3 runs from the conserved cysteine through the conserved F or W. D genes are given only for firm matches.

-,TRBJ1-1,TRBV18,CASSPGLYGRARFGAFF
-,TRBJ2-2,TRBV11-2,CASRPAGRNTGELFF
-,TRBJ1-1,TRBV28,CASSLSGNEAFF
-,TRBJ2-3,TRBV30,CAWSGVAATDTQYF
-,TRBJ1-2,TRBV6-1,CASSTGFYGYTF
TRBD2,TRBJ2-5,TRBV7-9,CASSLSGVETQYF
-,TRBJ1-2,TRBV14,CASSQQLPPYGYTF
-,TRBJ1-5,TRBV4-1,CASSQVPGYSNQPQHF
TRBD2,TRBJ2-1,TRBV29-1,CSVRNSGSGGYNEQFF
TRBD1,TRBJ1-2,TRBV27,CASSSGQGIPLVNYGYTF
-,TRBJ1-1,TRBV29-1,CSVLGGKTFF
TRBD2,TRBJ2-1,TRBV29-1,CSVPGLAYNNEQFF
TRBD2,TRBJ2-1,TRBV5-1,CASSSGLAGPYNEQFF
TRBD2,TRBJ2-5,TRBV7-9,CASSGLGSGPGETQYF
TRBD2,TRBJ2-1,TRBV9,CASSAGWGASGRAENNEQFF
-,TRBJ1-1,TRBV29-1,CSVDRNTEAFF
-,TRBJ2-5,TRBV9,CASSVGLDGETQYF
TRBD1,TRBJ1-4,TRBV7-8,CASSETGDGALSEKLFF
-,TRBJ1-4,TRBV28,CASSFRNEKLFF
TRBD2,TRBJ2-5,TRBV9,CASSVGTSGRAGGETQYF
-,TRBJ1-1,TRBV2,CASSAEQGENTEAFF
-,TRBJ2-7,TRBV4-3,CASSPGRLSYEQYF
-,TRBJ2-5,TRBV5-4,CASSLERTQYF
-,TRBJ2-1,TRBV11-2,CASSLVGGNEQFF
-,TRBJ2-7,TRBV10-1,CASSESDDEQYF
TRBD2,TRBJ2-1,TRBV9,CASSIAGDYNEQFF
TRBD2,TRBJ2-2,TRBV14,CASSHPGTSVNTGELFF
-,TRBJ1-2,TRBV5-6,CASSPLDSRGYTF
-,TRBJ2-7,TRBV10-3,CAISEVLEFGAFEQYF
TRBD2,TRBJ2-1,TRBV7-2,CASSFSSLAGVSEQFF
TRBD2,TRBJ2-1,TRBV7-2,CASSYGTSGSGEQFF
-,TRBJ2-5,TRBV27,CASSLWGDQETQYF
TRBD2,TRBJ2-2,TRBV9,CASSVRAGLNTGELFF
-,TRBJ2-1,TRBV2,CATNGGPTYNEQFF
-,TRBJ1-1,TRBV30,CAWRVGSTEAFF
TRBD1,TRBJ2-3,TRBV4-1,CASSLHGDRRRADTQYF
-,TRBJ1-1,TRBV9,CASSVGGDYTEAFF
-,TRBJ1-5,TRBV4-2,CASSQGWDGNQPQHF
TRBD2,TRBJ2-1,TRBV7-2,CASSRLAGAAYNEQFF
TRBD2,TRBJ2-7,TRBV9,CASSFWTSGHYEQYF
TRBD1,TRBJ1-1,TRBV15,CATGERTGGLNTEAFF
TRBD2,TRBJ2-5,TRBV18,CASSRRTREETQYF
TRBD1,TRBJ1-2,TRBV5-1,CASSSNPPGQVNYGYTF
TRBD2,TRBJ2-2,TRBV9,CASSSGGPSAGELFF
-,TRBJ2-3,TRBV15,CATSTHPWGRDRRHPDTQYF
-,TRBJ2-1,TRBV4-1,CASSQESWATEQFF
TRBD2,TRBJ2-1,TRBV18,CASSPLSGSRVEQFF